This T cell receptor (beta chain) was obtained from a study of shared clonotypes between healthy human individuals. The count of this clone is one. Its antigen is still unknown. Other DNA sequences in the same sample also yield this CDR3. Study-wide findings and caveats: Across subsets, estimated richness was generally greater for naive than for memory populations. Measured sharing among donors was expected to vary with sequencing depth. Sharing across four donors was highest in naive CD4 (approximately 5%) and lowest in memory CD8 (roughly 0.4%).

As defined, naive CD8 cells were CD45RO-negative and positively selected for CCR7, with terminally differentiated effector memory CD45RA+ cells excluded. All of the donors resided in Nashville, Tennessee, and each was a Caucasian adult. This table comes from immunoSEQ multiplex PCR, and its TCRdb copy is limited to in-frame clones, with some not included. The sample includes 2 million to 2.5 million clones, 85% to 95% seen only once; the top ten take around 1.1%. Sequences were obtained from naive CD8+ T cells sorted from blood. This clonotype was sampled from a man aged 18 to 30 in good health.

CDR3 DNA: TGTGCCAGCAGTTACACTAGCGGGACAGATACGCAGTATTTT. Its protein is CASSYTSGTDTQYF. The chain uses TRBV6-5 and TRBJ2-3; TRBD2 aligns across 9 bases. Germline V gene data show CDR1 as MNHEY and CDR2 as SVGAGI. With V trimmed by 2 bases and J by 3 bases, 0 bases remained unmatched. The CDR3 covers 14 residues.